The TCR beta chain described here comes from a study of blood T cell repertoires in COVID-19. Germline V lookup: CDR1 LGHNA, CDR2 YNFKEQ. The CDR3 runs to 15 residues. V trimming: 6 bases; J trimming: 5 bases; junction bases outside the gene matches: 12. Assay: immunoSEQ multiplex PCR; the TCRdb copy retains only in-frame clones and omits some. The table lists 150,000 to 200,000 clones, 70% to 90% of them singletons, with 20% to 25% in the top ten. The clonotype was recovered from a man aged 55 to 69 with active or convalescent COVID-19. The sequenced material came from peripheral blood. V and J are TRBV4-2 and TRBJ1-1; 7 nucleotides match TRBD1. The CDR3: CASRQDARGETEAFF. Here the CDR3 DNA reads TGTGCCAGCAGACAGGACGCCAGGGGGGAGACTGAAGCTTTCTTT.